The table lists the clone carrying this T cell receptor (beta chain) with a count of one. Its target is unknown. Every isolated RNA sample was fully reverse transcribed, so sequencing captured expressed TCRB transcripts. Read counts averaged approximately 3.5 million for samples of naive, central memory and regulatory T cells. Libraries were prepared by immunoSEQ multiplex PCR; TCRdb keeps only in-frame clonotypes and omits some of them. The sample holds 150,000 to 200,000 clones; almost 65% are singletons and the top ten take under 0.1%. These data belong to a study of beta chain features in type 1 diabetes. About the study: No patient-donor differences in age, gender, total cells or subset yield. General observations from the study: Whether HLA type affects TCRB rearrangement stayed undetermined in the present work. Whatever favoring of shorter templates PCR might show would apply equally to patients and controls. TCRB CDR3 length was moderately but significantly reduced in all four CD4+ subsets of Type 1 diabetes patients.

This receptor was identified in a man younger than 40 with type 1 diabetes. The material sequenced was naive CD4+ T cells from blood.

The chain's CDR3 is CASRAGALLPVDTQYF. In DNA form, the CDR3 reads TGTGCCAGCAGAGCGGGCGCATTGCTTCCCGTAGATACGCAGTATTTT. The J gene is TRBJ2-3, the V gene TRBV2; weak D call: TRBD2 (6 bases). Trimming took off 6 bases at V and 5 bases at J, with 21 bases between the two ends. The CDR3 spans 16 residues. Germline V gene sequence: CDR1 SNHLY, CDR2 FYNNEI.